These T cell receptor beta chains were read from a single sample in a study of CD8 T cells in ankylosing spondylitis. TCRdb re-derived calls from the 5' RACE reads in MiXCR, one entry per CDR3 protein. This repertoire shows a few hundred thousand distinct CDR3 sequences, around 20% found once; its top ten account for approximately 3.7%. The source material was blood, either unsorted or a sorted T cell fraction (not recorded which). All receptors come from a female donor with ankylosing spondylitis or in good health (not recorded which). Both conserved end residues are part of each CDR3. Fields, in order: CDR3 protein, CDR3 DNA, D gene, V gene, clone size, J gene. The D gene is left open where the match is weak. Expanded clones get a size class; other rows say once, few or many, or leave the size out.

cdr3_aa: CASSSSAGLQFF; cdr3_nt: TGTGCCAGCAGTTCAAGCGCCGGGCTCCAGTTCTTC; d_call: .; v_call: TRBV27; clone_size: few; j_call: TRBJ2-1
cdr3_aa: CAISQREGASFF; cdr3_nt: TGTGCCATCAGCCAACGGGAGGGAGCCTCGTTCTTC; d_call: TRBD2; v_call: TRBV10-3; clone_size: .; j_call: TRBJ2-1
cdr3_aa: CSVGAGQGADGYTF; cdr3_nt: TGCAGCGTTGGGGCGGGACAGGGGGCGGATGGCTACACCTTC; d_call: TRBD1; v_call: TRBV29-1; clone_size: many; j_call: TRBJ1-2
cdr3_aa: CASSVIMNTEAFF; cdr3_nt: TGTGCCAGCAGTGTCATAATGAACACTGAAGCTTTCTTT; d_call: .; v_call: TRBV28; clone_size: few; j_call: TRBJ1-1
cdr3_aa: CSARGAGQETQYF; cdr3_nt: TGCAGTGCTAGGGGGGCAGGCCAAGAGACCCAGTACTTC; d_call: .; v_call: TRBV20-1; clone_size: few; j_call: TRBJ2-5
cdr3_aa: CSARRQGTSHEQYF; cdr3_nt: TGCAGTGCTAGACGACAGGGGACCTCCCACGAGCAGTACTTC; d_call: TRBD1; v_call: TRBV20-1; clone_size: .; j_call: TRBJ2-7
cdr3_aa: CASSLARNRGIYNEQFF; cdr3_nt: TGTGCCAGCAGTTTAGCGAGAAACAGGGGGATCTACAATGAGCAGTTCTTC; d_call: TRBD1; v_call: TRBV12-3/TRBV12-4; clone_size: once; j_call: TRBJ2-1
cdr3_aa: CASSYSSDTQYF; cdr3_nt: TGTGCCAGCAGTTACTCGAGTGATACGCAGTATTTT; d_call: .; v_call: TRBV6-6; clone_size: many; j_call: TRBJ2-3
cdr3_aa: CASSSKAGVYNEQFF; cdr3_nt: TGTGCCAGCAGCTCTAAAGCGGGAGTCTACAATGAGCAGTTCTTC; d_call: TRBD2; v_call: TRBV7-3; clone_size: .; j_call: TRBJ2-1
cdr3_aa: CASSQRLAGGYNEQFF; cdr3_nt: TGCGCCAGCAGCCAACGGCTAGCGGGGGGGTACAATGAGCAGTTCTTC; d_call: TRBD2; v_call: TRBV4-3; clone_size: .; j_call: TRBJ2-1
cdr3_aa: CASSQVGPALVTNSPLHF; cdr3_nt: TGCGCCAGCAGCCAAGTTGGGCCAGCCCTAGTGACTAATTCACCCCTCCACTTT; d_call: .; v_call: TRBV4-3; clone_size: .; j_call: TRBJ1-6